Listed below are T cell receptor beta chains from one sample, sequenced in a study of blood T cell repertoires in COVID-19. Sequencing used immunoSEQ multiplex PCR; TCRdb keeps in-frame clones, though not all of them. The sample consists of around 310,000 clones, roughly 86% of them appearing once. Sequencing was done on a sample of PBMCs or T cells enriched from blood (not recorded which). The origin of the receptors is a woman in her 30s who had recovered from COVID-19. CDR3s leave out the opening cysteine and the closing phenylalanine or tryptophan. Only part of the rows carry a size: once, few, many, or a class if the clone is expanded.

size	J	V	CDR3
-	TRBJ2-3	TRBV15	ATSAWREGRDTQY
-	TRBJ2-7	TRBV5-1	ASSLGQSYEQY
-	TRBJ1-3	TRBV6-5	ASSYSTLSGNTIY
-	TRBJ2-7	TRBV4-1	ASSPSQDRGIYEQY
-	TRBJ1-2	TRBV14	ASSHRTNYGYT
-	TRBJ1-5	TRBV5-3	ARSSNRVGQPQH
-	TRBJ1-2	TRBV30	AWSAEDYYGYT
-	TRBJ2-7	TRBV6-5	ASRGQGRGYEQY
once	TRBJ2-1	TRBV28	ASRLPENEQF
-	TRBJ2-2	TRBV20-1	SASVAANTGELF
-	TRBJ1-2	TRBV7-3	ASSLNSNYGYT
-	TRBJ2-1	TRBV20-1	SASVSSGYNEQF
-	TRBJ2-5	TRBV12-3/TRBV12-4	ASSRTNQETQY
once	TRBJ1-2	TRBV7-2	ASSLADRGSGGYT
-	TRBJ2-3	TRBV28	ASSFLPRSGRADDTQY
-	TRBJ2-1	TRBV3-1/TRBV3-2	ASSQNPGDEQF
-	TRBJ1-1	TRBV19	ASSIKGEVTEAF
-	TRBJ2-2	TRBV5-1	ASSLAVTLTGELF
-	TRBJ1-5	TRBV10-3	AISDRIGDQPQH
-	TRBJ2-1	TRBV7-9	ASSFRVLTLYNEQF
-	TRBJ2-3	TRBV7-9	ASHTDRITDTQY
-	TRBJ2-5	TRBV10-3	ATGTSGRGETQY
-	TRBJ2-1	TRBV10-3	AISREPTYNEQF
-	TRBJ1-2	TRBV7-9	ASSFGQENYGYT
few	TRBJ1-5	TRBV7-2	ASSLELVQPQH